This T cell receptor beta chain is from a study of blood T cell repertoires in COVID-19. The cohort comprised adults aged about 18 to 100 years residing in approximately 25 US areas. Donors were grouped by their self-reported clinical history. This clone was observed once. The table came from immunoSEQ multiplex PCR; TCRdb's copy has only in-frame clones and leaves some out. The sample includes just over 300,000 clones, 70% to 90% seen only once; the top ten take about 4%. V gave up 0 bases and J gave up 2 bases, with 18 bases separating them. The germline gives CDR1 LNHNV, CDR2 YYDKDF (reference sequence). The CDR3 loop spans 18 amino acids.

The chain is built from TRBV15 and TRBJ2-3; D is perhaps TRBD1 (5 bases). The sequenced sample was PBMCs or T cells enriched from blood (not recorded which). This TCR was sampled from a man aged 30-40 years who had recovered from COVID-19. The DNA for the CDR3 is TGTGCCACCAGCAGAGACACCCCCTCACAGGATTTCACAGATACGCAGTATTTT. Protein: CATSRDTPSQDFTDTQYF.